This paragraph reports one T cell receptor beta chain. The antigen is undetermined. The data belong to a study of T cell repertoires in cytomegalovirus infection. Germline assignment: CDR1 LGHNA and CDR2 YNFKEQ. The CDR3 has 17 residues. Between the trimmed V and J ends, which lost 3 bases and 5 bases, there was a span of 22 bases. A single record per CDR3 protein comes from TCRdb applying MiXCR to the reads. The sample has 650,000 to 900,000 distinct CDR3 sequences, 25% to 35% seen once. Points from the study as a whole: Frequencies of public TCR beta families were cumulated, and this identified carriers of CMV plus the relevant HLA.

This clonotype was obtained from a human donor in good health (CMV status not recorded). Some clones in this sample may be carry-over from other donors' samples. The chain links TRBV4-2 to TRBJ1-1, with no clear D. Sequences were derived from cultured CD8+ T cells from PBMCs, sampled from culture after CMV antigen stimulation. CDR3 nucleotides: TGTGCCAGCAGCCATCTCGGACGTGGGGAAAGTGAAACTGAAGCTTTCTTT. This codes for CASSHLGRGESETEAFF.